This TCR beta chain was documented in a study of T cells in Graves' hyperthyroidism and ophthalmopathy. RNA transcripts provided the source from which TCR beta CDR3 regions were amplified. The TCR CDR3 first-round RT-PCR relied on the HTBI primer set. TCRdb processed the multiplex PCR reads anew with MiXCR; each CDR3 protein has one entry. The repertoire holds about 280,000 distinct CDR3 sequences, with 25% as singletons. Whole-study findings and limits: Ophthalmopathy and stable hyperthyroidism were separated by a 13 V-J model. A median 6.5 months before onset, the model predicted ophthalmopathy.

Patients were aged 18 to 65, had disease duration under 2 months, and had newly diagnosed hyperthyroidism. Uncontrolled infection, other autoimmune disease, pregnancy or lactation led to exclusion. Of note for this clonotype: Antigen specificity is unknown.

This sequence was found in a man aged 35-49 years with Graves' hyperthyroidism that later progressed to Graves' ophthalmopathy. The sequencing input was blood.

The DNA of the CDR3 is TGTGCCAGCAGCCGAGCGGGAGCGTCCTACGAGCAGTACTTC. Encoded protein: CASSRAGASYEQYF. This sequence joins TRBV11-3 and TRBJ2-7; 8 bases line up with TRBD2. Per germline, CDR1 SGHNT and CDR2 YENEEA. This CDR3 has 14 residues. J gave up 1 base and V 5 bases, and 4 bases lay outside the gene matches.